The clone carrying this TCR beta chain has just one count. V dropped 7 bases and J dropped 2; count of bases not matched to a gene: 9. CDR3 length: 15 amino acids. Germline V gene sequence: CDR1 MDHEN, CDR2 SYDVKM. In the authors' workflow: Because ImmunoSEQ provided only junction sequences with no quality scores, the filtering differed. Assay used: immunoSEQ multiplex PCR; TCRdb lists only in-frame clones, some missing. From that table come the V and J calls and clone size; the DNA was used to work out D and trimming. Of millions of clones listed, 93% are singletons. The data derive from a study of shared clonotypes between healthy human individuals. Partitioning of CD4+ cells yielded a CD45RA+ naive subset and a CD45RA-negative memory subset.

This chain connects TRBV28 to TRBJ2-5; 8 nucleotides agree with TRBD2. The source of this sequence is a man between 18 and 29 years old in good health. Some clones in this sample may be carry-over from other donors' samples. Source material: naive CD4+ T cells from PBMCs. Subset indicated: CD45RA+ positively selected. The CDR3 here is CASTSSGKNQETQYF. CDR3 DNA: TGTGCCAGCACCAGTAGCGGGAAGAATCAAGAGACCCAGTACTTC.